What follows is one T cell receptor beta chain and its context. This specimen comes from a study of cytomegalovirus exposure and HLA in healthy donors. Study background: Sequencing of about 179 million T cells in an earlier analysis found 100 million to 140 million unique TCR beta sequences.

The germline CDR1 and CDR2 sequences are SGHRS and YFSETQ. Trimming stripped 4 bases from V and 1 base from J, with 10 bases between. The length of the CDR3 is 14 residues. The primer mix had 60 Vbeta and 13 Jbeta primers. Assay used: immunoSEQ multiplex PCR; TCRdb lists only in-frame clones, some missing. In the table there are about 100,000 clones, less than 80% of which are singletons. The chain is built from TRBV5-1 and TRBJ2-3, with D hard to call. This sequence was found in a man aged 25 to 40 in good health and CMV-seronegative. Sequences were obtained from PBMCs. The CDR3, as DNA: TGCGCCAGCAGCCTGGCCGTCGGCACAGATACGCAGTATTTT. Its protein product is CASSLAVGTDTQYF. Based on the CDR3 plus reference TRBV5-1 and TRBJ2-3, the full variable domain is KAGVTQTPRYLIKTRGQQVTLSCSPISGHRSVSWYQQTPGQGLQFLFEYFSETQRNKGNFPGRFSGRQFSNSRSEMNVSTLELGDSALYLCASSLAVGTDTQYFGPGTRLTVL.